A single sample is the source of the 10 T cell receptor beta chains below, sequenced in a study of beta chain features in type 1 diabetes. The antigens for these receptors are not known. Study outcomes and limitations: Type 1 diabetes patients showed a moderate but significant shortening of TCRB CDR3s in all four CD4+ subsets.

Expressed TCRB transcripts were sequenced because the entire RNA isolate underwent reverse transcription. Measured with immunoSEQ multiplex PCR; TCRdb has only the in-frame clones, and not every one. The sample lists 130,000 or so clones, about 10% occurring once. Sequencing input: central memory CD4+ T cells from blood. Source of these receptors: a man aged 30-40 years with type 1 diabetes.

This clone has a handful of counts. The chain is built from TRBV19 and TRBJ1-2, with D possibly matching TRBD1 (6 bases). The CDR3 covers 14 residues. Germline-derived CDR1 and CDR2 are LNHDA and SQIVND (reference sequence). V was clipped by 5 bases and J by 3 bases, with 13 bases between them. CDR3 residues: CASSRDMEDYGYTF. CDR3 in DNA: TGTGCCAGTAGTCGGGACATGGAGGACTATGGCTACACCTTC.

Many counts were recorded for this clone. CDR3 DNA: TGTGCCAGCAGCAAAGGGACTAGCGGGGGGGGACGCTCCTACAATGAGCAGTTCTTC. The encoded protein is CASSKGTSGGGRSYNEQFF. The chain couples TRBV21-1 to TRBJ2-1; no DNA check was done on the table's D call, TRBD2. TRBV21-1 counts as a pseudogene. CDR3 size: 19 residues.

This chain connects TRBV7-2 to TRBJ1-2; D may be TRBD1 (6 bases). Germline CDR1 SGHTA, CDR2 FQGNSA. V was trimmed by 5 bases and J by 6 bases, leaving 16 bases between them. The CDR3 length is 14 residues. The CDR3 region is CASSPMVSGDGYTF. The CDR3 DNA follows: TGTGCCAGCAGCCCCATGGTTTCAGGGGATGGCTACACCTTC.

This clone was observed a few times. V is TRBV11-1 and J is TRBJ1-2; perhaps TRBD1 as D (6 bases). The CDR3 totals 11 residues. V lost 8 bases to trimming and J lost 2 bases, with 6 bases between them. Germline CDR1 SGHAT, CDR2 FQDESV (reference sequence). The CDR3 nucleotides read TGTGCCAGCGGGACAAACTATGGCTACACCTTC. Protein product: CASGTNYGYTF. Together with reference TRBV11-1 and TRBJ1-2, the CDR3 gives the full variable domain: EAEVAQSPRYKITEKSQAVAFWCDPISGHATLYWYRQILGQGPELLVQFQDESVVDDSQLPKDRFSAERLKGVDSTLKIQPAELGDSAMYLCASGTNYGYTFGSGTRLTVV.

The DNA of the CDR3 is TGTGCCAGCAGCGTTAAAGGGACAGGGAGTGAAAAACTGTTTTTT. It encodes CASSVKGTGSEKLFF. The genes are TRBV9 and TRBJ1-4; 9 nucleotides align to TRBD1. The CDR3 is 15 amino acids. The J segment lost 7 bases and the V segment lost 2 bases, leaving 6 bases of the junction unmatched. Per the germline V gene, CDR1 is SGDLS and CDR2 is YYNGEE.

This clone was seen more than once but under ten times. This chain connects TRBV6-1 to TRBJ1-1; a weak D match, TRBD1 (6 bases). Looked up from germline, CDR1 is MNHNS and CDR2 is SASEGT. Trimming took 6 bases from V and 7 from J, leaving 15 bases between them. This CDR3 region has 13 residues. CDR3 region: CASRTRRGVEAFF. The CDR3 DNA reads TGTGCCAGCAGAACGCGCAGGGGAGTTGAAGCTTTCTTT.

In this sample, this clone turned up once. CDR3 amino acids: CASSLRGLGSATDTQYF. CDR3 nucleotide sequence: TGCGCCAGCAGCTTGAGGGGGCTTGGGTCAGCCACAGATACGCAGTATTTT. V is TRBV5-1 and J is TRBJ2-3, with TRBD1 identical over 7 bases. The junction had 10 bases not matched to a gene; V was cut back by 1 base and J by 2 bases. The CDR3 has 17 residues. The germline V gene encodes CDR1 SGHRS and CDR2 YFSETQ.

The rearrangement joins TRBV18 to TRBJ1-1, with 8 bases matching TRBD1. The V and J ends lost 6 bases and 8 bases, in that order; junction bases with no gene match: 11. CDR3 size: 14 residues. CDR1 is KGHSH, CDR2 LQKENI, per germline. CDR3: CASSVGQGRVEAFF. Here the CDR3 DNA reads TGTGCCAGCTCCGTAGGACAGGGAAGGGTCGAAGCTTTCTTT.

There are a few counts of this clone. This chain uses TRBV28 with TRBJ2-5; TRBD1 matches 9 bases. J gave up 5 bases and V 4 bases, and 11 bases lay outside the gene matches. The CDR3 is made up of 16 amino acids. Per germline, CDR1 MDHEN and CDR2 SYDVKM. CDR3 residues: CASSSSTGTGRETQYF. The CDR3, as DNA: TGTGCCAGCAGTTCCTCCACCGGGACAGGGCGGGAGACCCAGTACTTC.

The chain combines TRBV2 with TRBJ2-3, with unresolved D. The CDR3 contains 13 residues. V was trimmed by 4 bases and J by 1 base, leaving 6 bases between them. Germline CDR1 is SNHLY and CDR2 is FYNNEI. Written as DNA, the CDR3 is TGTGCCAGCAGTGGCAGGCGCACAGATACGCAGTATTTT. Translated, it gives CASSGRRTDTQYF. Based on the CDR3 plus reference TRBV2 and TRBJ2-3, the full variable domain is EPEVTQTPSHQVTQMGQEVILRCVPISNHLYFYWYRQILGQKVEFLVSFYNNEISEKSEIFDDQFSVERPDGSNFTLKIRSTKLEDSAMYFCASSGRRTDTQYFGPGTRLTVL.